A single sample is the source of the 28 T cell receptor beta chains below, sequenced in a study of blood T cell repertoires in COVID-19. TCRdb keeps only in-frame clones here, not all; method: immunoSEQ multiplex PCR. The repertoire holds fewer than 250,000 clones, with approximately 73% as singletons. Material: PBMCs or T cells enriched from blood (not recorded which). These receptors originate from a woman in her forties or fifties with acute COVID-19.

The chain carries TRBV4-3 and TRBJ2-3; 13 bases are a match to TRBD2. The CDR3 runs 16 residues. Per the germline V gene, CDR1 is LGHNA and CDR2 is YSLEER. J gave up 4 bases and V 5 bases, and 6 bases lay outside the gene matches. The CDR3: CASSKTSGGDADTQYF. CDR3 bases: TGCGCCAGCAGCAAAACTAGCGGGGGGGATGCAGATACGCAGTATTTT.

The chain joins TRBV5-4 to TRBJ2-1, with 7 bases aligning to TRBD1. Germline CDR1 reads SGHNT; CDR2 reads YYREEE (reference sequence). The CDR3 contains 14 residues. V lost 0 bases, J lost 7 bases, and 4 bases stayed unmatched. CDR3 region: CASSLERGRNEQFF. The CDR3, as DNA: TGTGCCAGCAGCTTGGAGAGGGGGCGAAATGAGCAGTTCTTC.

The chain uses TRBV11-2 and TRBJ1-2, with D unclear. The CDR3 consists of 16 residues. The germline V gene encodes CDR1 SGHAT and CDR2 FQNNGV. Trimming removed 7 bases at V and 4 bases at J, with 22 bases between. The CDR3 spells CASNPLRGGQSYGYTF. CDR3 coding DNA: TGTGCCAGCAACCCCCTTAGAGGAGGGCAGAGCTATGGCTACACCTTC.

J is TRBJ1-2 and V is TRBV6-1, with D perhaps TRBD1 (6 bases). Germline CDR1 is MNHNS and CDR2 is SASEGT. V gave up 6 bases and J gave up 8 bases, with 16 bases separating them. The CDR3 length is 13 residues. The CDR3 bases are TGTGCCAGCAGCAAGGGGGTTTACGAAGGCTACACCTTC. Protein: CASSKGVYEGYTF.

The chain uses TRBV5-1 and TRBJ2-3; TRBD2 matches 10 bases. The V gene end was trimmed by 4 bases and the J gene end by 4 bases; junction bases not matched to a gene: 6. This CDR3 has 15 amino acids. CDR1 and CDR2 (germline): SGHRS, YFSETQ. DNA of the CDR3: TGCGCCAGCAGCCTCGGGAGCGGGGGGGCAGATACGCAGTATTTT. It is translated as CASSLGSGGADTQYF.

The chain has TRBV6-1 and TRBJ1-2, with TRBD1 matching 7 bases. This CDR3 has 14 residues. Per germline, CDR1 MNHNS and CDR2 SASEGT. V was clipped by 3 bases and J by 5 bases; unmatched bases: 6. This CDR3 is CASSEPGQMYGYTF. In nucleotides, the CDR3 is TGTGCCAGCAGTGAGCCGGGACAGATGTATGGCTACACCTTC.

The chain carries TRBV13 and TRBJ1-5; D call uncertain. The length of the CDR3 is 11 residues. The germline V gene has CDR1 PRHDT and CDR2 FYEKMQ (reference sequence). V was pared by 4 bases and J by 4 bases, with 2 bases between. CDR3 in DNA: TGTGCCAGCAGCTCGAATCAGCCCCAGCATTTT. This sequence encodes CASSSNQPQHF.

The CDR3 nucleotides are TGTGCCAGCAAGTGGGGGGGGCCCCAAGAGACCCAGTACTTC. Translation gives CASKWGGPQETQYF. The rearrangement uses TRBV2 and TRBJ2-5; TRBD2 might be the D (7 bases). The germline V gene encodes CDR1 SNHLY and CDR2 FYNNEI. Trimming left V 7 bases short and J 1 base short, with 13 bases between. CDR3 length: 14 amino acids.

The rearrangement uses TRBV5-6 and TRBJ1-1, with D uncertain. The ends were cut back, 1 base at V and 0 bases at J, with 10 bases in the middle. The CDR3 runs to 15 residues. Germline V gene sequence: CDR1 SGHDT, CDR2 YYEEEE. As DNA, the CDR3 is TGTGCCAGCAGCTTGTGGGCTGGGTTGAACACTGAAGCTTTCTTT. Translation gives CASSLWAGLNTEAFF.

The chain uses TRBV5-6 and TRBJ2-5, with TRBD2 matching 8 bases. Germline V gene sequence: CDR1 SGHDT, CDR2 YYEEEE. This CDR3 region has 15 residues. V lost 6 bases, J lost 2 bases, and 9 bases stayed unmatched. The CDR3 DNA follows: TGTGCCAGCACCGATAGCGGGGTAGGGCAAGAGACCCAGTACTTC. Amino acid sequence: CASTDSGVGQETQYF.

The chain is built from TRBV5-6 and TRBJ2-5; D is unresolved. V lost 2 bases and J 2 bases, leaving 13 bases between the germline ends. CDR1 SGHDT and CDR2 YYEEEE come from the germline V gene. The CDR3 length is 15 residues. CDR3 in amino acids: CASSFYRSEQETQYF. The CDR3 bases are TGTGCCAGCAGCTTCTACCGCTCTGAGCAAGAGACCCAGTACTTC.

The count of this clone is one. The CDR3: CASSLMDYQPQHF. The CDR3 DNA follows: TGTGCCAGCAGCTTAATGGACTATCAGCCCCAGCATTTT. The rearrangement joins TRBV7-2 to TRBJ1-5, with D unresolved. The length of the CDR3 is 13 residues. Germline CDR1 SGHTA, CDR2 FQGNSA. Trimming removed 2 bases at V and 5 bases at J, with 7 bases between.

CDR3 in amino acids: CASSLTGVDQPQHF. CDR3 sequence (DNA): TGTGCCAGCAGCTTGACAGGGGTGGATCAGCCCCAGCATTTT. The V and J genes are TRBV5-4 and TRBJ1-5; 7 nucleotides line up with TRBD1. CDR3 size: 14 residues. Trimming removed 1 base from V and 5 bases from J; junction bases left unmatched: 3. Germline CDR1 SGHNT, CDR2 YYREEE (reference sequence).

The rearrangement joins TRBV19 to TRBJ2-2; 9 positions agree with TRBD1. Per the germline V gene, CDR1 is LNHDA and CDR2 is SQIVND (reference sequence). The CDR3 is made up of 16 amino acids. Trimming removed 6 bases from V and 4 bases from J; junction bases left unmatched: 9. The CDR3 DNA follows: TGTGCCAGTAGGTGGGAACAGGGGGCCGGCACCGGGGAGCTGTTTTTT. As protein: CASRWEQGAGTGELFF.

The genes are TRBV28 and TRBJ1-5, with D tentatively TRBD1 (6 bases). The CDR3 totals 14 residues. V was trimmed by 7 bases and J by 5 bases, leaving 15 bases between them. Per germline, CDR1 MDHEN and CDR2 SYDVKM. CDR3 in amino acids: CASMEAQGYQPQHF. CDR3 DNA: TGTGCCAGCATGGAGGCACAGGGTTATCAGCCCCAGCATTTT. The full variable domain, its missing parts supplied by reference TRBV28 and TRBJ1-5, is DVKVTQSSRYLVKRTGEKVFLECVQDMDHENMFWYRQDPGLGLRLIYFSYDVKMKEKGDIPEGYSVSREKKERFSLILESASTNQTSMYLCASMEAQGYQPQHFGDGTRLSIL.

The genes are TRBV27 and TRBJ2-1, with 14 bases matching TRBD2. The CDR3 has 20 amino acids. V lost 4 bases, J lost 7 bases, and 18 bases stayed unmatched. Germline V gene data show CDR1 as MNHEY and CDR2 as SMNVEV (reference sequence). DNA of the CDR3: TGTGCCAGCAGTTCTCCGGGACAGGGTTCGAGACTAGCGGGGGGGAATGAGCAGTTCTTC. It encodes CASSSPGQGSRLAGGNEQFF.

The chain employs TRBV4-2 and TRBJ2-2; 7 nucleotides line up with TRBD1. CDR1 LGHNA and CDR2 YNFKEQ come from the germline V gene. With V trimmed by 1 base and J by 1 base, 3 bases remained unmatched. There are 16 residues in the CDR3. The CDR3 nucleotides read TGTGCCAGCAGCCAAGGGGCAGGGGGGAACACCGGGGAGCTGTTTTTT. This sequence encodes CASSQGAGGNTGELFF.

The CDR3 bases are TGTGCCAGCAGCCAACGGGACTTGGGGTCCACAGATACGCAGTATTTT. Translating gives CASSQRDLGSTDTQYF. The chain has TRBV14 and TRBJ2-3, with a weak D call TRBD2 (6 bases). The germline V and J ends were trimmed by 2 bases and 2 bases, with 14 bases remaining between them. The CDR3 length is 16 residues. Germline values: CDR1 SGHDN, CDR2 FVKESK.

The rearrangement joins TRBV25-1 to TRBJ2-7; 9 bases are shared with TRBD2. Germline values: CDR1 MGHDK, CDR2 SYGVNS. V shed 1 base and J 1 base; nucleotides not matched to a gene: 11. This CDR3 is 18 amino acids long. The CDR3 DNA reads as TGTGCCAGCAGTGAATCGCGGGGGGGGAAGGGACAGTCCTACGAGCAGTACGTC. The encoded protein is CASSESRGGKGQSYEQYV.

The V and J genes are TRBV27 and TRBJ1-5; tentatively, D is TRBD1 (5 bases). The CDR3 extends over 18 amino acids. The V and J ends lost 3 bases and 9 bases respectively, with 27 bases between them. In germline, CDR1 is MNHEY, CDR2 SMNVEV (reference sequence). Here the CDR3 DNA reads TGTGCCAGCAGTTTTTCCGGGGGAGTAGACGGCGCGGCTCTGCCCCAGCATTTT. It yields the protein CASSFSGGVDGAALPQHF.

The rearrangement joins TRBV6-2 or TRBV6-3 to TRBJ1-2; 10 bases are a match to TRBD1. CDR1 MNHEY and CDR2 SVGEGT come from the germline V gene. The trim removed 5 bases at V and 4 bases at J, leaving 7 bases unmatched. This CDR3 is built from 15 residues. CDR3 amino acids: CASSNRDRGAYGYTF. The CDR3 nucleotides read TGTGCCAGCAGTAACCGGGACAGGGGTGCCTATGGCTACACCTTC.

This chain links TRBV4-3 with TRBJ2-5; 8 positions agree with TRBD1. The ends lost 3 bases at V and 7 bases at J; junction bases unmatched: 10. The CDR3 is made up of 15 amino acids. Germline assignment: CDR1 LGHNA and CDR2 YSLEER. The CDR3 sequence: CASSHGTGTGGTQYF. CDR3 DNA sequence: TGCGCCAGCAGCCATGGAACCGGGACAGGTGGGACCCAGTACTTC.

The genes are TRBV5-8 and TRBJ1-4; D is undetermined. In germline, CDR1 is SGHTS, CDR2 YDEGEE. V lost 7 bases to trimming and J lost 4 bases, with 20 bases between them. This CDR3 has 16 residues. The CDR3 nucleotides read TGTGCCAGCGACCTCCTCGGCGCAGACTATAATGAAAAACTGTTTTTT. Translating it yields CASDLLGADYNEKLFF.

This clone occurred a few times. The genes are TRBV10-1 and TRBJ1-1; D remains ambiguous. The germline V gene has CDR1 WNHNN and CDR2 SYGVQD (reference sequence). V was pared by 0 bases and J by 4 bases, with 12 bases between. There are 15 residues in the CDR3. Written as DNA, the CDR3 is TGCGCCAGCAGTGAGTCGTGGAGGTTTGGCACTGAAGCTTTCTTT. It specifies CASSESWRFGTEAFF.

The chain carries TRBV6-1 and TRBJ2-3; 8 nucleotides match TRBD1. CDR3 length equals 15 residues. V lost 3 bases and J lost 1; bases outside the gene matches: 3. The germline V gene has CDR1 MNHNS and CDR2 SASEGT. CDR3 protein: CASSDQGAGTDTQYF. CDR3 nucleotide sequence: TGTGCCAGCAGTGATCAGGGGGCTGGCACAGATACGCAGTATTTT.

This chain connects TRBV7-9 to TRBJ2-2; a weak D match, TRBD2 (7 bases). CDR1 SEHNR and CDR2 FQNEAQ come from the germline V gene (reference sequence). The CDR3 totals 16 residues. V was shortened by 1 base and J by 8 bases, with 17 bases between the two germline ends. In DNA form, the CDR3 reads TGTGCCAGCAGCTTAGTCGCGGGGGCCAACCGGGGGGAGCTGTTTTTT. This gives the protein CASSLVAGANRGELFF.

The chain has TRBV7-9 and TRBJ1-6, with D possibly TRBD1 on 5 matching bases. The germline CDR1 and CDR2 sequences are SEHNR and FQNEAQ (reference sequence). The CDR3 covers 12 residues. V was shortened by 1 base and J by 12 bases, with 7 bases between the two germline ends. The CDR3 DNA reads TGTGCCAGCAGCTTAGGGGGGGAACCCCTCCACTTT. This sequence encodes CASSLGGEPLHF.

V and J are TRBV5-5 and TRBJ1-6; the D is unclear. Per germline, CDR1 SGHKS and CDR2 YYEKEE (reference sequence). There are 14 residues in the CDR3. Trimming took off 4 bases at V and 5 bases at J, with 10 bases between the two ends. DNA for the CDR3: TGTGCCAGCAGCCGGGCGGGGAATAATTCACCCCTCCACTTT. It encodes CASSRAGNNSPLHF. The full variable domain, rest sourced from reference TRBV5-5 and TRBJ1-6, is DAGVTQSPTHLIKTRGQQVTLRCSPISGHKSVSWYQQVLGQGPQFIFQYYEKEERGRGNFPDRFSARQFPNYSSELNVNALLLGDSALYLCASSRAGNNSPLHFGNGTRLTVT.